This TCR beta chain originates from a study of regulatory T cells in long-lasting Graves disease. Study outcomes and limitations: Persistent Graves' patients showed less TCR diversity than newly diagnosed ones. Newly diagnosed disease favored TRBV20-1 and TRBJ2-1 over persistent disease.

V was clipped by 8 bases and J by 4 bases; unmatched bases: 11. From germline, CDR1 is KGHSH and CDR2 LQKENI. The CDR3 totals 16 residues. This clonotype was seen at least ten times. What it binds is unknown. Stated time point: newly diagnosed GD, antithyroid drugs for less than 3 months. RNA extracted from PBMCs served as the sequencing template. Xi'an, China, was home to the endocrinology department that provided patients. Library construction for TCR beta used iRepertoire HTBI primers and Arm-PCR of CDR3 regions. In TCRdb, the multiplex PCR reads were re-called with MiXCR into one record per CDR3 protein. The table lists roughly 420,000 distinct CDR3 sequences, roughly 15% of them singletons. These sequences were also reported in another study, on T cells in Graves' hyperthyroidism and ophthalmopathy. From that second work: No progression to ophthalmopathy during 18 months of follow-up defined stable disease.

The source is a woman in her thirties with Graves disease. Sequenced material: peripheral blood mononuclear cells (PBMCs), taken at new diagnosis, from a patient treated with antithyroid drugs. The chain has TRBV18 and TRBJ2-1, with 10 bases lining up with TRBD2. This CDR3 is CASSPPGLAEYNEQFF. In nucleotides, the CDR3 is TGTGCCAGCAGCCCCCCAGGACTAGCGGAGTACAATGAGCAGTTCTTC.